This T cell receptor (beta chain) was recovered during a study of blood T cells in healthy people across ages (dated by TCRdb to about 2015). Broadly, across the study: In model experiments, roughly one uniquely barcoded TCR beta cDNA molecule per two T cells was captured by template switching. Donors were grouped into four age groups: young (average about 15 years), middle-aged (around 39), aged (around 56) and long-lived (less than 85). Age-related changes in TCR beta repertoire diversity were measured in the study by deep sequencing normalized with unique cDNA molecular identifiers. The study analyzed two additional independent replicas of 1 million unique cDNA reads from the same blood draw for two donors, one aged 18 to 29 and one aged 80 or older. To avoid experimental bias, donors of different ages were randomly spread across the sequencing lanes. The full study reports these points: Estimates of total diversity based on one million sequenced T cells were regarded as lower bounds and as underestimates. Donor CMV infection status was unknown, potentially confounding age-related changes in expanded clonotypes. Conclusive comparison of naive and antigen-experienced compartments was prevented by the profiling of bulk unsorted PBMCs. The percentage of naive T cells measured by flow cytometry correlated strongly with observed TCR beta diversity. Compared with the aged group, the long-lived group had more naive CD4+ T cells, fewer expanded clones and increased TCR diversity, suggesting age selection. As age increased, observed TCR beta diversity per million T cells dropped in a roughly linear way, and a significant reduction was already evident by age 40.

The 35 to 40 donors, aged about 6 to 95 years, were systemically healthy Caucasian individuals from Russia. Each donor gave approximately 9.3 milliliters of peripheral blood, collected into EDTA-treated Vacutainer tubes. PBMCs were isolated by Ficoll-Paque density-gradient centrifugation, with at least 6 million obtained per sample. Trizol reagent was used to extract total RNA from the PBMCs, yielding at least 5 micrograms per sample. Naive CD45RAhigh/CD27high T cell percentages were measured by flow cytometry on a PBMC aliquot from every donor. This clonotype was observed once. The antigen it recognizes is unknown. Within one base of it there is no much larger clone, and no base qualities were kept. The CDR3 holds 14 amino acids from the cysteine to the phenylalanine. Just CDR3 DNA is preserved here, 42 bases in frame from base 1. The germline V gene encodes CDR1 SNHLY and CDR2 FYNNEI. Relative to germline, V is 6 bases shorter and J is 0 bases shorter, with 11 bases between their ends.

Library preparation used 5' RACE. Reads for this sample came from an Illumina HiSeq 2500. A second PCR of about 7 to 12 cycles was run with a J-beta primer mix and a sample-barcoded 5' primer. A unique molecular identifier was introduced onto each TCR beta cDNA molecule by a template-switch 5' adaptor carrying 12 random nucleotides. At least 3 million CDR3-containing paired-end reads were obtained from each sample. First-strand cDNA was synthesized from all RNA with the Mint cDNA synthesis kit, primed by a TRBC-specific oligonucleotide. Following uracil-DNA glycosylase treatment, all cDNA underwent a first 18-cycle PCR with the universal primers M1SS and BC2_uni_R. Turning to the authors' computational methods: For normalization, 1 million high-quality reads were randomly selected from each sample, with every read carrying a distinct molecular identifier. Reads sharing molecular identifiers were discarded rather than binned into consensus sequences. MiTCR, with a Q25 quality threshold and the strictest error-elimination algorithm, was used for CDR3 identification, clonotype clustering and error correction. A nonparametric unseen species model with Euler transformation was used to estimate a lower bound on total TCR beta diversity. The public reads were reprocessed in TCRdb via fastp at Q25 and MiXCR, keeping in-frame beta chains. Rows matching on CDR3 protein sequence are summarized as one entry with the most common DNA and genes. The V and J calls and clone size are TCRdb's, not the authors'. The sample table shows 1.5 million to 2 million distinct CDR3 sequences, and just under 50% are seen once. Jointly, the top ten make up over 2% of the sample.

The receptor chain draws on TRBV2 and TRBJ1-1; TRBD1 is perhaps the D gene, given 5 matching bases. Source material: blood. This TCR was recovered from a woman in her forties in good health. The CDR3 here reads CASRTDSLNTEAFF. The DNA reads as follows: TGTGCCAGCAGGACCGACAGCTTGAACACTGAAGCTTTCTTT. With the portions outside the CDR3 filled from the reference TRBV2 and TRBJ1-1 genes, the complete variable region becomes EPEVTQTPSHQVTQMGQEVILRCVPISNHLYFYWYRQILGQKVEFLVSFYNNEISEKSEIFDDQFSVERPDGSNFTLKIRSTKLEDSAMYFCASRTDSLNTEAFFGQGTRLTVV.